The TCR beta chain described here comes from a study of T cell changes during pregnancy in multiple sclerosis. The CDR3 length is 14 residues. Germline assignment: CDR1 KGHSY and CDR2 FQNENV. Trimming pared 5 bases from V and 0 bases from J, leaving 9 bases between. Data came from immunoSEQ multiplex PCR; TCRdb stores just in-frame clones and leaves some out. The repertoire includes about 65,000 clones, 85% to 95% of them detected once, and approximately 2.8% sits in the top ten. In this sample, this clone turned up once. The sequence was collected from a female donor in good health, enrolled as a control in a pregnancy study. The input for sequencing was CD8+ T cells from peripheral blood mononuclear cells, taken in the third trimester of pregnancy. The chain employs TRBV16 and TRBJ2-3; D is ambiguous. CDR3 DNA sequence: TGTGCCAGCAGCGAAACGACTAGCACAGATACGCAGTATTTT. It is translated as CASSETTSTDTQYF.